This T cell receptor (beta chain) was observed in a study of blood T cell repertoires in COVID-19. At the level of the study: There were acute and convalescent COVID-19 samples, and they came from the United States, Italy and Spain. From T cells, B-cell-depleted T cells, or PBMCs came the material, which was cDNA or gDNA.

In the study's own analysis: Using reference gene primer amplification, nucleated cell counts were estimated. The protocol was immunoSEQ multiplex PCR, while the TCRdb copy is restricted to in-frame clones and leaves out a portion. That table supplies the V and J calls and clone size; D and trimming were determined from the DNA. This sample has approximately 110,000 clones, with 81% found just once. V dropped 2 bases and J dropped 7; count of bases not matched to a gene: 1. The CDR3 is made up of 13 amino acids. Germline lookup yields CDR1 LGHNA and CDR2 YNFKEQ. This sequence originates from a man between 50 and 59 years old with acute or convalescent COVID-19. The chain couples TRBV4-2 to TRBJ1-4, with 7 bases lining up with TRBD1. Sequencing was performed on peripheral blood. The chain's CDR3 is CASSQKGAEKLFF. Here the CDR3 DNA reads TGTGCCAGCAGCCAAAAGGGGGCTGAAAAACTGTTTTTT.